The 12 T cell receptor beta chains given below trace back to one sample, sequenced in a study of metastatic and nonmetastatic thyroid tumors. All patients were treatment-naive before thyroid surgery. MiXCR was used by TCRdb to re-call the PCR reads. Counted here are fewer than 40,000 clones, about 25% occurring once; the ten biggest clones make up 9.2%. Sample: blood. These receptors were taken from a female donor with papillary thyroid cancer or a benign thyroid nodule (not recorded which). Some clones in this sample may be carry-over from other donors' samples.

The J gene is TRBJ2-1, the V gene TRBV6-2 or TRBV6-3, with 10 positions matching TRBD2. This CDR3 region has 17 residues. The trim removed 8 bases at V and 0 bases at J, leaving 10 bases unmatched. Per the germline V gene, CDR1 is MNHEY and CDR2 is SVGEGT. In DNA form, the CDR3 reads TGTGCCAGCGGGAGGACTAGCGGAAAGAGCTCCTACAATGAGCAGTTCTTC. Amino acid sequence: CASGRTSGKSSYNEQFF.

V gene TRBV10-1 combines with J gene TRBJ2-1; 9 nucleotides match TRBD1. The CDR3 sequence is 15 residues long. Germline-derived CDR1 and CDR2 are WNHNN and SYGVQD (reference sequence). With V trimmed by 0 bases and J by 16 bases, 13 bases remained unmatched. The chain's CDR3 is CASSESRTGASDHFF. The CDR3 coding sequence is TGCGCCAGCAGTGAGTCCCGGACAGGGGCATCTGATCATTTCTTC.

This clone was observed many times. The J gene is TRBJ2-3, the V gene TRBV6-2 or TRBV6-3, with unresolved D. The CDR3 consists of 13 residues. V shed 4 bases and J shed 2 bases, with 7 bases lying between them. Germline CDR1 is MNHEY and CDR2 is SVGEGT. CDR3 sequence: CASSSRITDTQYF. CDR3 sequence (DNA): TGTGCCAGCAGTTCCCGGATCACAGATACGCAGTATTTT.

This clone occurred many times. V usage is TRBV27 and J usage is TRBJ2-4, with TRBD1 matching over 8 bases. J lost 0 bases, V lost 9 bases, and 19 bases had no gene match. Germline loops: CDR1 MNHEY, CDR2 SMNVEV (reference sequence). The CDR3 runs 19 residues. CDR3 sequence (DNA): TGTGCCAGAAGGAACCGGGACAGGAGGTTCGGGCTAGCCAAAAACATTCAGTACTTC. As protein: CARRNRDRRFGLAKNIQYF.

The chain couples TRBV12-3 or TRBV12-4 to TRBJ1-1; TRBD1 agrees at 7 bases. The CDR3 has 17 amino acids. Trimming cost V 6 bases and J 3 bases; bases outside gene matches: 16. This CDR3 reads CASSNLGRGMSYTEAFF. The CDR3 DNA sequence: TGTGCCAGCAGCAACCTGGGCAGGGGGATGTCGTACACTGAAGCTTTCTTT.

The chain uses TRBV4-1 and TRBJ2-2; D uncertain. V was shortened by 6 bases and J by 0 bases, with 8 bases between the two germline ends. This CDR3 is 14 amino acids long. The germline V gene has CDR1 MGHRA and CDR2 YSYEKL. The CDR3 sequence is CASSHDPNTGELFF. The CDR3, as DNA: TGCGCCAGCAGTCATGACCCGAACACCGGGGAGCTGTTTTTT.

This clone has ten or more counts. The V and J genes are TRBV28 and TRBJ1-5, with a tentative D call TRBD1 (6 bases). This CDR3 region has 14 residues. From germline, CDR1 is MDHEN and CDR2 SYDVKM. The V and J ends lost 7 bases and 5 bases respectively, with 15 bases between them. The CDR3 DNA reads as TGTGCCAGCACCCATCAGGACAGTTATCAGCCCCAGCATTTT. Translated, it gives CASTHQDSYQPQHF.

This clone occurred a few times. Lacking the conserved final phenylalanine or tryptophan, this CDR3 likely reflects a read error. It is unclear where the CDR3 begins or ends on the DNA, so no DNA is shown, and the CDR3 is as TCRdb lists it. The CDR3 loop reads CASSLFYFYEQYL. V usage is TRBV28 and J usage is TRBJ2-7. The CDR3 spans 13 residues, counting both ends. CDR1 MDHEN and CDR2 SYDVKM come from the germline V gene.

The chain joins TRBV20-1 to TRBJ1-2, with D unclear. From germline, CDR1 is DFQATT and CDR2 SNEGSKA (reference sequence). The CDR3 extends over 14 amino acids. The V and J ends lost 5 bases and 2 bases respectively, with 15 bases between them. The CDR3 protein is CSASRGAANYGYTF. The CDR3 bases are TGCAGTGCTTCCCGAGGCGCCGCGAACTATGGCTACACCTTC.

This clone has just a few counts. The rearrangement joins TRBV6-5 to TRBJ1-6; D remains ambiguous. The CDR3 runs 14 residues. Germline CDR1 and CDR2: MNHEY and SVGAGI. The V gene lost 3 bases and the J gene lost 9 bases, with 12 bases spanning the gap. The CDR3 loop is CASSYGGTGSPLHF. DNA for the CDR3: TGTGCCAGCAGTTATGGCGGCACGGGTTCACCCCTCCACTTT.

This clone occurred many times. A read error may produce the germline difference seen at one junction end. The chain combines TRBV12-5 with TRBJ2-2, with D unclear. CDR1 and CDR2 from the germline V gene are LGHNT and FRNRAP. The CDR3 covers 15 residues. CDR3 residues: CAGGTGSSNTGELFF. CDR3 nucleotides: TGTGCTGGTGGTACCGGCAGTTCGAACACCGGGGAGCTGTTTTTT.

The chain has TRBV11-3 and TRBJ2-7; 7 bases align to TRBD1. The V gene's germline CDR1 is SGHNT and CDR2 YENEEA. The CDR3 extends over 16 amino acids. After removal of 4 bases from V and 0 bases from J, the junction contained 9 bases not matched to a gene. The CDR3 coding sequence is TGTGCCAGCAGCTCCCTGGACAGGACAAGCTCCTACGAGCAGTACTTC. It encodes CASSSLDRTSSYEQYF.